This TCR beta chain was observed in a study of tumor and adjacent non-tumor tissue in lung cancer. In the study overall: Patients comprised 12 adenocarcinoma, a couple of squamous cell carcinoma and 1 small cell lung cancer. Stage I to III disease affected approximately 11 men and 4 or 5 women aged about 31 to 85. About 4.17 million productive TCRbeta reads were obtained per sample on average.

RNA was extracted from bulk tissue without any cell sorting. Donors were chemotherapy-naive, newly diagnosed lung cancer surgical patients in China, August–November 2014. The library came from three nested PCR rounds adapted from ARM-PCR protocols. Each CDR3 protein is one row after TCRdb ran MiXCR on the multiplex PCR reads. Among approximately 90,000 distinct CDR3 sequences listed, about 66% were seen once. Concerning this clonotype: The conserved phenylalanine or tryptophan normally closing the CDR3 is absent here, so this likely arose from a read error.

In germline, CDR1 is MNHNY, CDR2 SVGAGI (reference sequence). The CDR3 is made up of 14 amino acids. The source is a man in his fifties or sixties with non-small cell lung cancer. The material sequenced was lung tumor tissue. The rearrangement links TRBV6-6 to TRBJ1-1, with D maybe TRBD1 (5 bases). CDR3 residues: CASRKDIMNTEAFL. The CDR3 DNA sequence: TGTGCAAGCAGGAAGGACATCATGAACACTGAAGCTTTCCTT.